Described below is a single T cell receptor beta chain sequence and its context. The data belong to a study of cytomegalovirus exposure and HLA in healthy donors. PCR amplification relied on 60 Vbeta primers (plus 13 Jbeta primers). The assay was immunoSEQ multiplex PCR, and TCRdb's table has in-frame clones only and misses some. The data contain about 180,000 clones, around three quarters of them singletons. The sequenced sample consisted of PBMCs. This TCR was sampled from a woman in her twenties or thirties in good health and CMV-seronegative.

CDR3 in amino acids: CASSWGTGDQPQHF. The CDR3 nucleotides are TGTGCCAGCAGCTGGGGGACAGGGGATCAGCCCCAGCATTTT. This chain joins TRBV7-9 and TRBJ1-5; 10 nucleotides match TRBD1. The length of the CDR3 is 14 residues. The V gene's germline CDR1 is SEHNR and CDR2 FQNEAQ (reference sequence). Unmatched junction bases numbered 2, after V lost 4 bases and J lost 5 bases.